The rows below give T cell receptor beta chains drawn from one sample of a study of blood T cell repertoires in COVID-19. The protocol was immunoSEQ multiplex PCR, while the TCRdb copy is restricted to in-frame clones and leaves out a portion. Counted here are about 160,000 clones, about 88% occurring once; the ten biggest clones make up roughly a sixth. The sample was peripheral blood. These receptors all stem from a man in his 60s with active or convalescent COVID-19. Both conserved end residues are part of each CDR3. A D gene is named only where the DNA matches it firmly. Expanded clones get a size class; other rows say once, few or many, or leave the size out.

J | size | D | V | DNA | CDR3
TRBJ1-3 | . | TRBD1 | TRBV7-9 | TGTGCCAGCACCCGGGACAGGTCCTCTGGAAACACCATATATTTT | CASTRDRSSGNTIYF
TRBJ2-7 | once | . | TRBV6-1 | TGTGCCAGCAGTGACGGACAGTTATCCTACGAGCAGTACTTC | CASSDGQLSYEQYF
TRBJ2-3 | . | TRBD2 | TRBV5-4 | TGTGCCAGCAGCCCTAACCCTAGCGGAGGTACGCAGTATTTT | CASSPNPSGGTQYF
TRBJ2-7 | . | TRBD2 | TRBV4-1 | TGCGCCAGCAGTCCAAGTGCGCTAGCGGGCTACGAGCAGTACTTC | CASSPSALAGYEQYF
TRBJ1-2 | . | . | TRBV6-5 | TGTGCCAGCTCAGGACTGGGATCTAACTATGGCTACACCTTC | CASSGLGSNYGYTF
TRBJ2-2 | . | . | TRBV5-6 | TGTGCCAGCAGTCCCTTGTTTAGGGGGTTAATCGCCGGGGAGCTGTTTTTT | CASSPLFRGLIAGELFF
TRBJ2-2 | few | . | TRBV5-1 | TGCGCCAGCAGCTGGGGCGCGGAAACCGGGGAGCTGTTTTTT | CASSWGAETGELFF
TRBJ2-7 | . | . | TRBV7-2 | TGTGCCAGCAGCTTAGCGGCGGGTCAATCCTACGAGCAGTACTTC | CASSLAAGQSYEQYF
TRBJ1-1 | . | . | TRBV19 | TGTGCCAGTAGTATTCGGAGGGCCCTCATGAACACTGAAGCTTTCTTT | CASSIRRALMNTEAFF
TRBJ1-1 | . | . | TRBV7-9 | TGTGCCAGCAGCTTAGGGACAGTCATGAACACTGAAGCTTTCTTT | CASSLGTVMNTEAFF
TRBJ1-1 | . | TRBD1 | TRBV24-1 | TGTGCCACCAGTGATTTACCCACGATTTGGACAGGGGGCTGGAACACTGAAGCTTTCTTT | CATSDLPTIWTGGWNTEAFF
TRBJ1-3 | . | . | TRBV7-9 | TGTGCCAGCAGCCCGACAGTTTTCTCTGGAAACACCATATATTTT | CASSPTVFSGNTIYF
TRBJ2-2 | . | TRBD1 | TRBV14 | TGTGCCAGCAGCCTAGACAGGGTTCCCGGGGAGCTGTTTTTT | CASSLDRVPGELFF
TRBJ2-5 | . | . | TRBV7-9 | TGTGCCAGCAGCTTAGACTATGCAGAGACCCAGTACTTC | CASSLDYAETQYF
TRBJ1-4 | . | . | TRBV5-6 | TGTGCCAGCAGCTTGGCAGGGTTTAATGAAAAACTGTTTTTT | CASSLAGFNEKLFF
TRBJ1-1 | once | . | TRBV3-1/TRBV3-2 | TGTGCCAGCAGCCTAGAAAGGGGGTTTGGGACTGAAGCTTTCTTT | CASSLERGFGTEAFF
TRBJ2-3 | . | TRBD2 | TRBV2 | TGTGCCAGCAGCCTCACGGGACTAGCGGGGGGGAGGGCCACAGATACGCAGTATTTT | CASSLTGLAGGRATDTQYF
TRBJ2-7 | . | . | TRBV1 | TGCACCAGCAGCCAAAAGACTAGCGGGAGGATAGGGGAGCAGTACTTC | CTSSQKTSGRIGEQYF
TRBJ1-3 | . | . | TRBV18 | TGTGCCAGCTCACCACTCGATCAGGGTGGAAACACCATATATTTT | CASSPLDQGGNTIYF
TRBJ2-3 | . | . | TRBV6-6 | TGTGCCAGCAGTTACTTAGGGGCAGGGGCAGATACGCAGTATTTT | CASSYLGAGADTQYF
TRBJ2-4 | . | . | TRBV11-1 | TGTGCCAGCAGCTTGACAGGTCCGAACATTCAGTACTTC | CASSLTGPNIQYF
TRBJ1-2 | . | . | TRBV9 | TGTGCCAGCAGCGTTTCGTCCACTACGAACTATGGCTACACCTTC | CASSVSSTTNYGYTF
TRBJ2-1 | . | . | TRBV5-1 | TGCGCCAGCAGCTTGCAGGGTAGAGAGCAGTTCTTC | CASSLQGREQFF
TRBJ1-2 | . | . | TRBV6-5 | TGTGCCAGCAGTCCGGCCGGGGGGGGAGAATATGGCTACACCTTC | CASSPAGGGEYGYTF
TRBJ2-5 | . | . | TRBV5-4 | TGTGCCAGCAGGCAGAACCAAGAGACCCAGTACTTC | CASRQNQETQYF
TRBJ2-7 | . | . | TRBV19 | TGTGCCAGTAGTATCACGTTTAGCGCCGAGCAGTACTTC | CASSITFSAEQYF
TRBJ1-4 | . | TRBD1 | TRBV5-1 | TGCGCCAGCAGCAAAGACAGGGGGGAAGAAAAACTGTTTTTT | CASSKDRGEEKLFF
TRBJ1-3 | . | . | TRBV7-9 | TGTGCCAGCAGCTTCTTGAGCTCTGGAAACACCATATATTTT | CASSFLSSGNTIYF
TRBJ1-4 | . | . | TRBV19 | TGTGCCAGTAGTATAGACCCCCCCTCAGGTGCAACTAATGAAAAACTGTTTTTT | CASSIDPPSGATNEKLFF
TRBJ2-7 | . | . | TRBV29-1 | TGCAGCGTGCAAAGCCCCTCGTGGTCCTACGAGCAGTACTTC | CSVQSPSWSYEQYF
TRBJ1-2 | . | . | TRBV6-5 | TGTGCCAGCAGTTACTCTTACGGTAACTATGGCTACACCTTC | CASSYSYGNYGYTF
TRBJ2-7 | . | . | TRBV5-1 | TGCGCCAGCAGCTCCCCGGACAGCTCCTACGAGCAGTACTTC | CASSSPDSSYEQYF
TRBJ2-1 | . | TRBD2 | TRBV6-5 | TGTGCCAGCAGGCCAGCGGGAGAGTTCAATGAGCAGTTCTTC | CASRPAGEFNEQFF
TRBJ1-6 | . | . | TRBV19 | TGTGCCAGTAGTTCCCGCGGCTCGAATTCACCCCTCCACTTT | CASSSRGSNSPLHF
TRBJ1-2 | few | . | TRBV10-3 | TGTGCCATCAGTGGGGCCCCGACAGGAATTAACTATGGCTACACCTTC | CAISGAPTGINYGYTF
TRBJ2-7 | . | . | TRBV10-2 | TGCGCCAGCAGGATTAGCGGAACCTACGAGCAGTACTTC | CASRISGTYEQYF
TRBJ1-6 | . | . | TRBV19 | TGTGCCAGTAGTGTGGGACTGAATAATTCACCCCTCCACTTT | CASSVGLNNSPLHF
TRBJ1-2 | . | TRBD1 | TRBV13 | TGTGCCAGCAGTGCCGGGACAGGGTTTAACTATGGCTACACCTTC | CASSAGTGFNYGYTF
TRBJ2-2 | . | TRBD1 | TRBV28 | TGTGCCAGCAGTGGCGACAGGGGGCTTTACACCGGGGAGCTGTTTTTT | CASSGDRGLYTGELFF
TRBJ1-1 | . | . | TRBV19 | TGTGCCAGTAGTGCCCAGGGTAGGACTGAAGCTTTCTTT | CASSAQGRTEAFF
TRBJ2-3 | . | TRBD1 | TRBV5-1 | TGCGCCAGCAGCTTGGGGCAGGGGGCTCAAGATACGCAGTATTTT | CASSLGQGAQDTQYF
TRBJ2-3 | . | TRBD1 | TRBV5-1 | TGCGCCAGCAGCTTGGTACAGGGGAGCACAGATACGCAGTATTTT | CASSLVQGSTDTQYF
TRBJ2-1 | . | TRBD2 | TRBV3-1/TRBV3-2 | TGTGCCAGCAGCCAAGTACCCCTAGCGGGATTCTATGAGCAGTTCTTC | CASSQVPLAGFYEQFF
TRBJ1-2 | . | . | TRBV5-6 | TGTGCCAGCAGCTTGGACAGGAGCTATGGCTACACCTTC | CASSLDRSYGYTF
TRBJ1-1 | . | TRBD1 | TRBV5-5 | TGTGCCAGCAGCGGGGCAGGGGGCAAGTACACTGAAGCTTTCTTT | CASSGAGGKYTEAFF
TRBJ1-1 | . | . | TRBV11-2 | TGTGCCAGCAGCAAAGCGGCGGGGAACACTGAAGCTTTCTTT | CASSKAAGNTEAFF
TRBJ2-1 | . | TRBD2 | TRBV7-9 | TGTGCCAGCAGTCCGCAGAAGAGGCTAGCGGGAGGGAATGAGCAGTTCTTC | CASSPQKRLAGGNEQFF
TRBJ1-4 | . | . | TRBV5-1 | TGCGCCAGCAGCTTGGGACAGCTGAGAACTAATGAAAAACTGTTTTTT | CASSLGQLRTNEKLFF
TRBJ1-1 | . | TRBD1 | TRBV12-3/TRBV12-4 | TGTGCCAGCAGTTTAGCGCCGGACAGGAGCGCTTTCTTT | CASSLAPDRSAFF
TRBJ2-7 | . | TRBD1 | TRBV7-8 | TGTGCCAGCAGCGAGAAGACGGGACAGGGGGCGTTTTTCGAGCAGTACTTC | CASSEKTGQGAFFEQYF
TRBJ2-7 | . | . | TRBV9 | TGTGCCAGCAGCGTAGAGGTCAGGGCAAATGAGCAGTACTTC | CASSVEVRANEQYF
TRBJ1-1 | . | TRBD1 | TRBV10-2 | TGCGCCAGCAGTGAGCCGTCGACAGGGCAGAACACTGAAGCTTTCTTT | CASSEPSTGQNTEAFF
TRBJ2-1 | . | TRBD1 | TRBV25-1 | TGTGCCAGCAGTGAGGGACAGGGGGTTAGCGATGAGCAGTTCTTC | CASSEGQGVSDEQFF
TRBJ1-2 | once | . | TRBV5-1 | TGCGCCAGCAGCTTGGGGGACTCGGTAAACTATGGCTACACCTTC | CASSLGDSVNYGYTF
TRBJ1-2 | . | TRBD1 | TRBV5-1 | TGCGCCAGCAGCTTGGAAGTGACAGGGAACTATGGCTACACCTTC | CASSLEVTGNYGYTF
TRBJ2-1 | . | TRBD2 | TRBV6-5 | TGTGCCAGCAGCCGGAGCGGGGGTAATGAGCAGTTCTTC | CASSRSGGNEQFF
TRBJ1-5 | once | TRBD1 | TRBV5-1 | TGCGCCAGCAGCCCTGGGACAGGGCGGCAGCCCCAGCATTTT | CASSPGTGRQPQHF
TRBJ1-2 | . | . | TRBV29-1 | TGCAGCGTTGATTGGGGGGATGGCTACACCTTC | CSVDWGDGYTF
TRBJ1-2 | . | . | TRBV19 | TGTGCCAGTACCGATAGGTCTCGGGGAGGAAACTATGGCTACACCTTC | CASTDRSRGGNYGYTF